Below, one T cell receptor (beta chain) is given with its context. Its cognate antigen has yet to be identified. The record has no base qualities; no much larger clone is one base away. This sample stems from a study of blood T cells in healthy people across ages (dated by TCRdb to the mid-2010s). Regarding the complete study: In model experiments, template switching captured about one uniquely barcoded TCR beta cDNA molecule for every two T cells. The study measured age-related changes in TCR beta repertoire diversity using deep sequencing normalized with unique cDNA molecular identifiers. Two additional independent replicas of 1 million unique cDNA reads from the same blood draw were analyzed for two donors (one aged 18 to 30 and one aged 80 or older). The donors were divided into four age groups: young (average approximately 15 years), middle-aged (around 37), aged (approximately 62) and long-lived (around 80). To avoid experimental bias, donors of different ages were distributed randomly across sequencing lanes. The study at large found these results: Estimates of total diversity based on one million sequenced T cells were regarded as lower bounds and as underestimates. Conclusive comparison of naive and antigen-experienced compartments was prevented by the profiling of bulk unsorted PBMCs. The CMV infection status of donors was not known, potentially confounding age-related changes in expanded clonotypes. Compared with the aged group, the long-lived group had more naive CD4+ T cells, fewer expanded clones and increased TCR diversity, a pattern suggesting age selection. Observed TCR beta diversity correlated strongly with the percentage of naive T cells measured by flow cytometry. As age increased, observed TCR beta diversity per million T cells dropped in a roughly linear way, and a significant reduction was already evident by age about 40.

V trim: 5 bases; J trim: 7 bases; unmatched bases: 13. The CDR3 covers 15 residues, taking in both the cysteine and the phenylalanine. Just the 45-base CDR3 DNA is kept, in frame starting at base 1. Sequences PRHDT (CDR1) and FYEKMQ (CDR2) are obtained from the germline V gene (reference sequence). The library was produced with 5' RACE. The run used an Illumina HiSeq 2500. A second PCR of roughly 7 to 11 cycles was performed with a sample-barcoded 5' primer and a J-beta primer mix. Each TCR beta cDNA molecule received a unique molecular identifier from a template-switch 5' adaptor carrying 12 random nucleotides. Each sample yielded at least 2.5 million CDR3-containing paired-end reads. First-strand cDNA synthesis was performed from all RNA using the Mint cDNA synthesis kit, with priming by a TRBC-specific oligonucleotide. After uracil-DNA glycosylase treatment, a first 18-cycle PCR used universal primers M1SS and BC2_uni_R on all cDNA. Turning to the authors' computational methods: For normalization, 1 million high-quality reads, each with a distinct molecular identifier, were randomly selected from each sample. Instead of being binned into consensus sequences, reads with shared molecular identifiers were discarded. MiTCR, set to a Q25 quality threshold and the strictest error-elimination algorithm, was used for CDR3 identification, clonotype clustering and error correction. A nonparametric unseen species model using Euler transformation provided a lower-bound estimate of total TCR beta diversity. TCRdb itself trimmed the public reads at Q25 with fastp, ran MiXCR and retained productive beta chains. Rows matching on CDR3 protein sequence are summarized as one entry with the most common DNA and genes. The V and J calls reflect TCRdb's pipeline rather than the authors' work. The table for this sample lists around 1.5 million distinct CDR3 sequences; 35% to 45% of them were counted only once. The ten top clones hold 7.9% of the sample.

Systemically healthy Caucasian individuals from Russia, 39 in total and aged about 6 to 95 years, were included as donors. Ten milliliters of peripheral blood were drawn from each donor into EDTA-treated Vacutainer tubes. Ficoll-Paque density-gradient centrifugation was used to isolate PBMCs, with at least 7 million obtained per sample. Total RNA was extracted from PBMCs with Trizol reagent, with at least 6 micrograms obtained per sample. Naive CD45RAhigh/CD27high T cell percentages were measured by flow cytometry on a PBMC aliquot from every donor. This TCR was sampled from a woman younger than 30 in good health. The chain employs TRBV13 and TRBJ2-7; 8 bases in the middle match TRBD1. Specimen: blood. Here is the DNA: TGTGCCAGCAGCCCACCGGGACACAGGGGGGATGAGCAGTACTTC. Its translation reads: CASSPPGHRGDEQYF.